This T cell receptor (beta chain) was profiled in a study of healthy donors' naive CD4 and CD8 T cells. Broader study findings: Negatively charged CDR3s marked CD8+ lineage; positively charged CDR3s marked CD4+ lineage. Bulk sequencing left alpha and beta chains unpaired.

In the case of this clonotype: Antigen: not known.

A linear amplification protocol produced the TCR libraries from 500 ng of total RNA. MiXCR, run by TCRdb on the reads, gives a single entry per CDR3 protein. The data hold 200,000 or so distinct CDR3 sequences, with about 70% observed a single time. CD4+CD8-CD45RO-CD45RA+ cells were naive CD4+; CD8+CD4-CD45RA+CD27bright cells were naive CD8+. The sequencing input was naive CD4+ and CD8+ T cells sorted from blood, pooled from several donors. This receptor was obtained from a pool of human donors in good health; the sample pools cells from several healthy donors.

The CDR3 protein is CAITEYRLAERTDTQYF. The CDR3 DNA follows: TGTGCCATCACCGAGTACCGACTAGCTGAGCGCACAGATACGCAGTATTTT. V and J are TRBV10-3 and TRBJ2-3; 7 bases map to TRBD2. V was clipped by 7 bases and J by 1 base; unmatched bases: 14. Germline V gene lookup returns CDR1 ENHRY and CDR2 SYGVKD. This CDR3 region has 17 residues.